The sequence of this T cell receptor beta chain was determined in a study of human T cells and chemical hapten exposure. In its sample, this clonotype was seen many times. Time point noted: patch test 3, about 24 weeks after DPC sensitization. Specified treatment: therapeutic diphenylcyclopropenone sensitization with weekly scalp DPC. A single record per CDR3 protein comes from TCRdb applying MiXCR to the RACE reads. The sample carries 70,000 to 90,000 distinct CDR3 sequences, approximately 10% recorded once. The clonotype originates from a woman between 50 and 59 years old with alopecia areata. Some clones in this sample may be carry-over from other donors' samples. This material consisted of whole blood, taken in connection with sensitization to the hapten diphenylcyclopropenone (DPC).

The CDR3 here is CASSRDPDNEQFF. The CDR3 coding sequence is TGTGCCAGCAGTCGGGACCCCGACAATGAGCAGTTCTTC. The J gene is TRBJ2-1, the V gene TRBV2; possibly TRBD1 or TRBD2 for D (5 bases each). Germline-derived CDR1 and CDR2 are SNHLY and FYNNEI. V was trimmed by 5 bases and J by 5 bases, leaving 10 bases between them. The CDR3 sequence is 13 residues long.